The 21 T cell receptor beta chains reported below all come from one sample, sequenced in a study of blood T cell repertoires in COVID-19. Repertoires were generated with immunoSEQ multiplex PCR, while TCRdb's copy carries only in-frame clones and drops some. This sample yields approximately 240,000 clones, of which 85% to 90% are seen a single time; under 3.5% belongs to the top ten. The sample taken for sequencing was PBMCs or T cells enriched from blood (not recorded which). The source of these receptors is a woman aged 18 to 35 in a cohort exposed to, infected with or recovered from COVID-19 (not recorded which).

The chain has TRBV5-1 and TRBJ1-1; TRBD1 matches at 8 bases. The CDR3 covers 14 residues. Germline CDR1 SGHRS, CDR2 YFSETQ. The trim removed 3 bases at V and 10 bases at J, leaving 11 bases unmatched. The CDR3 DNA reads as TGCGCCAGCAGCTGGGGGACAGGTTCTTTGCGAGCTTTCTTT. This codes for CASSWGTGSLRAFF.

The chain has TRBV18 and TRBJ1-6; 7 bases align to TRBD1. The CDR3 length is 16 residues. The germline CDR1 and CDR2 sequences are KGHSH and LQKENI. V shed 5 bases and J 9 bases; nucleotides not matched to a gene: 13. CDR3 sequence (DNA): TGTGCCAGCTCATCCTCGACAGGGCAGTACGGTTCACCCCTCCACTTT. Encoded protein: CASSSSTGQYGSPLHF.

CDR3 region: CASSLLRGGVGGYTF. For the CDR3, the DNA is TGTGCCAGCAGTTTACTAAGGGGCGGGGTAGGCGGCTACACCTTC. The chain couples TRBV27 to TRBJ1-2; D is perhaps TRBD1 (5 bases). Germline V CDR1 and CDR2: MNHEY, SMNVEV (reference sequence). CDR3 length: 15 amino acids. V was clipped by 2 bases and J by 8 bases, with 18 bases between them.

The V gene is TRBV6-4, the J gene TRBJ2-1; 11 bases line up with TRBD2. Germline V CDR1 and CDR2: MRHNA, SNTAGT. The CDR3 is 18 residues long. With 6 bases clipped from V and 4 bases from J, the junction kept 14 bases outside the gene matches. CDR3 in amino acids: CASSPPSLAGDCYNEQFF. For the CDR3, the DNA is TGTGCCAGCAGCCCACCTTCACTAGCGGGAGATTGTTACAATGAGCAGTTCTTC.

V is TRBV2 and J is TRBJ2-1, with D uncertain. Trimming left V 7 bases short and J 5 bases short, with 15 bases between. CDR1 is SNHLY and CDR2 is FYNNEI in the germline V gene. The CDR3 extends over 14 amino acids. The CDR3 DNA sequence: TGTGCCAGCACCGCGGCTACCGAACACAATGAGCAGTTCTTC. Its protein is CASTAATEHNEQFF.

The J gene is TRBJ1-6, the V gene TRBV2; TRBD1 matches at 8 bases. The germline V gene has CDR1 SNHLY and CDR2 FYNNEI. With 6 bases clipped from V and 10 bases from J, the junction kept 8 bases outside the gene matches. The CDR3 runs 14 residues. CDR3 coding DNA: TGTGCCAGCAGCTCGGACAGGGAGGCATCACCCCTCCACTTT. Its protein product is CASSSDREASPLHF.

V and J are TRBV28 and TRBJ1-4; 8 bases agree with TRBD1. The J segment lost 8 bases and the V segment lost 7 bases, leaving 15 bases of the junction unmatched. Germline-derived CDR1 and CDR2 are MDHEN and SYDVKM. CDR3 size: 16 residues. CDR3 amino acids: CASTPGHGTGGEKLFF. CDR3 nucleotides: TGTGCCAGCACCCCGGGGCACGGGACAGGCGGGGAAAAACTGTTTTTT.

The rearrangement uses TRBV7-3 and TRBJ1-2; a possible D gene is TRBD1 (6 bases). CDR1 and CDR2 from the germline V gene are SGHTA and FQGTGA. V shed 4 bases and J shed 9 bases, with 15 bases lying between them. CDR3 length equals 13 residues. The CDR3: CASSSPWDISYTF. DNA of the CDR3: TGTGCCAGCAGCTCACCTTGGGACATCAGCTACACCTTC.

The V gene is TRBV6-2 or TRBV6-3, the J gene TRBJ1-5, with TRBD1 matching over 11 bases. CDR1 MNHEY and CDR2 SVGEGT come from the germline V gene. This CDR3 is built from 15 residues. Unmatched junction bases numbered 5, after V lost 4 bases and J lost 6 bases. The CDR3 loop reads CASSSRDRGSQPQHF. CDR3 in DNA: TGTGCCAGCAGTTCACGGGACAGGGGGAGTCAGCCCCAGCATTTT.

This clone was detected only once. The CDR3 loop reads CASSEAYGEAFF. Here the CDR3 DNA reads TGTGCCAGCAGTGAGGCATATGGTGAAGCTTTCTTT. The chain employs TRBV6-1 and TRBJ1-1; D is undetermined. V dropped 3 bases and J dropped 7 bases, with 9 bases sitting between them. The germline gives CDR1 MNHNS, CDR2 SASEGT. CDR3 length: 12 residues.

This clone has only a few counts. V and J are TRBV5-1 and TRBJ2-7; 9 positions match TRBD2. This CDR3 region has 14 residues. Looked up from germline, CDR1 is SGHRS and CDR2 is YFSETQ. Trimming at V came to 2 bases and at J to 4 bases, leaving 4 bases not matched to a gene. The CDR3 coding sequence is TGCGCCAGCAGCTTCTCTAGCGGGAAGTACGAGCAGTACTTC. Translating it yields CASSFSSGKYEQYF.

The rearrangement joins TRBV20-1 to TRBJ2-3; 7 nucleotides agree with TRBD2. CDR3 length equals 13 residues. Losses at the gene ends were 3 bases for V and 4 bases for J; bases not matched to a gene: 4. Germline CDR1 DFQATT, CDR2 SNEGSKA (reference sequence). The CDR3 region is CSASREVADTQYF. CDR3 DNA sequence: TGCAGTGCTAGTCGGGAGGTCGCAGATACGCAGTATTTT.

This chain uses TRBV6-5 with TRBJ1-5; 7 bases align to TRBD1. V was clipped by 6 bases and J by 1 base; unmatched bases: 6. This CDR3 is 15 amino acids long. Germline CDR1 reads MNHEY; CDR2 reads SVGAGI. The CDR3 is CASRTTGASNQPQHF. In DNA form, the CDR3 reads TGTGCCAGCAGAACTACAGGGGCAAGCAATCAGCCCCAGCATTTT.

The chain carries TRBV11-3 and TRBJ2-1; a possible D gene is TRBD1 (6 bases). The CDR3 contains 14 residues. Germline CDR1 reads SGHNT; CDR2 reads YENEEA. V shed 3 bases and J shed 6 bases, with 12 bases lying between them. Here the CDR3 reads CASSLYREGNEQFF. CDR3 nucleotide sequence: TGTGCCAGCAGCTTGTACAGGGAAGGCAATGAGCAGTTCTTC. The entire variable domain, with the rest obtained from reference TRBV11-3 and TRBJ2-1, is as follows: EAGVVQSPRYKIIEKKQPVAFWCNPISGHNTLYWYLQNLGQGPELLIRYENEEAVDDSQLPKDRFSAERLKGVDSTLKIQPAELGDSAVYLCASSLYREGNEQFFGPGTRLTVL.

The CDR3, as DNA: TGTGCCAGCAGCTTCGGAGAGACAGGCTCGGCTAATGAAAAACTGTTTTTT. It specifies CASSFGETGSANEKLFF. The V call is TRBV5-6, the J call TRBJ1-4; perhaps TRBD1 as D (6 bases). CDR3 length equals 17 residues. The germline CDR1 and CDR2 sequences are SGHDT and YYEEEE. Trimming cost V 2 bases and J 3 bases, with 17 bases left between them. The full variable domain, its missing parts supplied by reference TRBV5-6 and TRBJ1-4, is DAGVTQSPTHLIKTRGQQVTLRCSPKSGHDTVSWYQQALGQGPQFIFQYYEEEERQRGNFPDRFSGHQFPNYSSELNVNALLLGDSALYLCASSFGETGSANEKLFFGSGTQLSVL.

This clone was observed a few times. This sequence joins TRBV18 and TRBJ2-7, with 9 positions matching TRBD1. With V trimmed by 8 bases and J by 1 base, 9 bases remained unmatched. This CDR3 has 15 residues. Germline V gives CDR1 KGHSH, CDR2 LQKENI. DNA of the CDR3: TGTGCCAGCGTAGCCGGGACAGGGATTTCCTACGAGCAGTACTTC. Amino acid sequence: CASVAGTGISYEQYF. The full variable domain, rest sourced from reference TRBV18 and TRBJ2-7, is NAGVMQNPRHLVRRRGQEARLRCSPMKGHSHVYWYRQLPEEGLKFMVYLQKENIIDESGMPKERFSAEFPKEGPSILRIQQVVRGDSAAYFCASVAGTGISYEQYFGPGTRLTVT.

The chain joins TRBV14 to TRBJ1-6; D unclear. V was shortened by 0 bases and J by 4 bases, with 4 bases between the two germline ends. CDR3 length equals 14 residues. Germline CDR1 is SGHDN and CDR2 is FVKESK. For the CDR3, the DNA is TGTGCCAGCAGCCAAGAACAGTATAATTCACCCCTCCACTTT. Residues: CASSQEQYNSPLHF.

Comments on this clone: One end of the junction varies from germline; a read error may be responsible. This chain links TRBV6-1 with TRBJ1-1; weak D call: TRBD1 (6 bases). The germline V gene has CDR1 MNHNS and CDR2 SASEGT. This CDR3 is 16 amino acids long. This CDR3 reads CASREVARGWSTEAFF. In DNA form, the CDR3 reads TGTGCCAGCAGGGAAGTCGCCAGGGGATGGAGCACTGAAGCTTTCTTT.

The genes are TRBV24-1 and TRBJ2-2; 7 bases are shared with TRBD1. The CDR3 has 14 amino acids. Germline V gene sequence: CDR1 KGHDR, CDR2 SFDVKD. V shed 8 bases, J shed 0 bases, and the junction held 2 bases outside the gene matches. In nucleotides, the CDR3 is TGTGCCACCAAGGGGGCCCCGAACACCGGGGAGCTGTTTTTT. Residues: CATKGAPNTGELFF.

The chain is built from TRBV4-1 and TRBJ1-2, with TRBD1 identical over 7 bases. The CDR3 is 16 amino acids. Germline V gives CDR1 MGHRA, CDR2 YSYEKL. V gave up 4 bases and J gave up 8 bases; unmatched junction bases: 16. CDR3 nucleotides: TGCGCCAGCAGCCCTTGGCGGGACAGCCTTTTGGGAGGCTACACCTTC. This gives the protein CASSPWRDSLLGGYTF.

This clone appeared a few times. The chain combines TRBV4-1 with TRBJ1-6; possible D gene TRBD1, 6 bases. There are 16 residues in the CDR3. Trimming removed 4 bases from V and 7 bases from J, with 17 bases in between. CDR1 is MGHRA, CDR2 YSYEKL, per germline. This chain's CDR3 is CASSPTDRPVNSPLHF. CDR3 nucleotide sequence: TGCGCCAGCAGCCCGACAGACAGGCCTGTGAATTCACCCCTCCACTTT.